This entry lists 11 T cell receptor beta chains sequenced from one sample in a study of control samples from healthy donors and cancer patients. Data came from immunoSEQ multiplex PCR; TCRdb stores just in-frame clones and leaves some out. Of some 140,000 clones in the sample, about 94% are singletons; the top ten hold around 5.4%. The sample consisted of blood. These receptors all stem from a man aged 40-50 years in good health.

The CDR3, as DNA: TGTGCCAGCAGCTCCACCCTAGTGGGGGTTCTCTGGGAGCAGTACTTC. Its protein is CASSSTLVGVLWEQYF. V usage is TRBV7-9 and J usage is TRBJ2-7, with D perhaps assigned TRBD1 or TRBD2 (5 bases each). This CDR3 is 16 amino acids long. Germline CDR1 reads SEHNR; CDR2 reads FQNEAQ (reference sequence). V shed 4 bases and J shed 7 bases, with 23 bases lying between them.

The CDR3 is CASRPGQGIYGYTF. The CDR3 DNA sequence: TGTGCCAGCAGGCCGGGACAGGGCATCTATGGCTACACCTTC. The chain carries TRBV6-6 and TRBJ1-2; 9 bases are shared with TRBD1. CDR3 length: 14 residues. CDR1 MNHNY and CDR2 SVGAGI come from the germline V gene (reference sequence). The trim removed 6 bases at V and 4 bases at J, leaving 6 bases unmatched.

The gene calls are TRBV11-2 and TRBJ2-7, with TRBD1 identical over 9 bases. The ends lost 5 bases at V and 4 bases at J; junction bases unmatched: 6. The CDR3 covers 14 residues. Germline V gene data show CDR1 as SGHAT and CDR2 as FQNNGV. CDR3 sequence (DNA): TGTGCCAGCAGCGTCGGACAGGGGTTATACGAGCAGTACTTC. Translated, it gives CASSVGQGLYEQYF.

The chain has TRBV19 and TRBJ1-5, with 7 bases aligning to TRBD1. Trimming cost V 2 bases and J 4 bases; bases outside gene matches: 2. This CDR3 is built from 14 residues. The V gene's germline CDR1 is LNHDA and CDR2 SQIVND (reference sequence). The CDR3 is CASSIKTGNQPQHF. In DNA, the CDR3 is TGTGCCAGTAGTATAAAGACAGGGAATCAGCCCCAGCATTTT.

J is TRBJ2-7 and V is TRBV19; D remains ambiguous. The length of the CDR3 is 13 residues. V was clipped by 6 bases and J by 3 bases, with 12 bases between them. Germline lookup yields CDR1 LNHDA and CDR2 SQIVND (reference sequence). CDR3 residues: CASSPRYGYEQYF. DNA for the CDR3: TGTGCCAGTAGCCCGCGGTATGGCTACGAGCAGTACTTC.

The V gene is TRBV6-5, the J gene TRBJ1-1; D call uncertain. The V gene lost 5 bases and the J gene lost 2 bases, with 12 bases spanning the gap. Looked up from germline, CDR1 is MNHEY and CDR2 is SVGAGI. The CDR3 runs to 14 residues. CDR3 amino acids: CASSPGRINTEAFF. CDR3 DNA: TGTGCCAGCAGTCCCGGGAGGATAAACACTGAAGCTTTCTTT.

This sequence joins TRBV19 and TRBJ2-1; D is unresolved. The CDR3 has 16 amino acids. Germline V gene data show CDR1 as LNHDA and CDR2 as SQIVND (reference sequence). Deletions cut 6 bases from V and 5 bases from J, with 20 bases between. CDR3 region: CASSPMVVGGNNEQFF. CDR3 nucleotide sequence: TGTGCCAGTAGCCCCATGGTAGTGGGCGGTAACAATGAGCAGTTCTTC.

The chain has TRBV7-9 and TRBJ2-1; D perhaps matches TRBD2 (6 bases). Germline V lookup: CDR1 SEHNR, CDR2 FQNEAQ (reference sequence). This CDR3 contains 13 residues. The V gene lost 4 bases and the J gene lost 10 bases, with 14 bases spanning the gap. CDR3 bases: TGTGCCAGCAGCTCGGGGCGGAGGGGCGAGCAGTTCTTC. Translated, it gives CASSSGRRGEQFF.

The CDR3 coding sequence is TGTGCCAGCAGCTTAAGGCCCGGGACAAAGGAGCTGTTTTTT. Translating gives CASSLRPGTKELFF. The gene calls are TRBV7-2 and TRBJ2-2, with TRBD1 as a possible D gene (6 bases). With 2 bases removed from V and 10 bases from J, the gap between germline ends came to 14 bases. The V gene's germline CDR1 is SGHTA and CDR2 FQGNSA. The CDR3 has 14 residues.

This chain uses TRBV12-3 or TRBV12-4 with TRBJ2-7, with a weak D call TRBD1 (5 bases). The CDR3 consists of 12 residues. Between the trimmed V and J ends, which lost 6 bases and 3 bases, there was a span of 9 bases. CDR3: CASRTGIYEQYF. In nucleotides, the CDR3 is TGTGCCAGCAGAACAGGTATCTACGAGCAGTACTTC.

The chain links TRBV28 to TRBJ1-5; maybe TRBD1 (5 bases). V lost 6 bases to trimming and J lost 4 bases, with 16 bases between them. The germline V gene encodes CDR1 MDHEN and CDR2 SYDVKM. The CDR3 covers 15 residues. The DNA of the CDR3 is TGTGCCAGCAGATTTCGGTCGGGGGGAAATCAGCCCCAGCATTTT. Amino acid sequence: CASRFRSGGNQPQHF.